These 12 T cell receptor beta chains were sequenced from one sample in a study of blood T cells in healthy people across ages. Using a J-beta primer mix together with a sample-barcoded 5' primer, a second PCR was run for roughly 7 to 11 cycles. In TCRdb, the 5' RACE reads were re-called with MiXCR into one record per CDR3 protein. The data hold about 1.8 million distinct CDR3 sequences, with around half observed a single time. Sequencing input: blood. The receptor source for this set is a woman in her forties in good health.

DNA for the CDR3: TGTGCCAGCAGGGACTGGGCTGACAATGAGCAGTTCTTC. Translated: CASRDWADNEQFF. V gene TRBV27 combines with J gene TRBJ2-1, with D maybe TRBD2 (5 bases). This CDR3 region has 13 residues. The germline V gene has CDR1 MNHEY and CDR2 SMNVEV (reference sequence). V was pared by 6 bases and J by 5 bases, with 11 bases between.

Details on this clonotype: One end of the junction varies from germline; a read error may be responsible. CDR3 sequence (DNA): TGTGCCGGCAGTCCTAGGGTGGGGACAGGGGTAGAGCAGTTCTTC. It codes for CAGSPRVGTGVEQFF. This chain connects TRBV7-3 to TRBJ2-1; 10 nucleotides align to TRBD1. Per the germline V gene, CDR1 is SGHTA and CDR2 is FQGTGA. This CDR3 contains 15 residues.

The chain has TRBV28 and TRBJ2-3; 9 bases fit TRBD1. The junction had 8 bases not matched to a gene; V was cut back by 5 bases and J by 2 bases. The CDR3 covers 16 residues. From germline, CDR1 is MDHEN and CDR2 SYDVKM. CDR3 nucleotides: TGTGCCAGCAGTACCAGACAGGGGGATCTCACAGATACGCAGTATTTT. Protein: CASSTRQGDLTDTQYF.

The genes are TRBV15 and TRBJ2-1, with D unclear. The CDR3 length is 12 residues. CDR1 and CDR2 from the germline V gene are LNHNV and YYDKDF (reference sequence). Between the trimmed V and J ends, which lost 2 bases and 10 bases, there was a span of 9 bases. DNA of the CDR3: TGTGCCACCAGCAGACAGCCAGGAGAGCAGTTCTTC. Residues: CATSRQPGEQFF.

In this sample, this clonotype turned up a few times. The chain couples TRBV27 to TRBJ2-7; perhaps D is TRBD1 or TRBD2 (5 bases each). Between the trimmed V and J ends, which lost 3 bases and 5 bases, there was a span of 14 bases. In germline, CDR1 is MNHEY, CDR2 SMNVEV (reference sequence). CDR3 length equals 14 residues. CDR3 DNA: TGTGCCAGCAGTTTTGGCAGGGACCGGGACGAGCAGTACTTC. Protein product: CASSFGRDRDEQYF.

The CDR3 sequence is CASSYSARGSSYYEQYF. The CDR3 DNA sequence: TGTGCCAGCAGTTACTCAGCGAGGGGGTCTAGCTACTACGAGCAGTACTTC. The V call is TRBV6-5, the J call TRBJ2-7; maybe TRBD1 (6 bases). This CDR3 comprises 17 residues. Per germline, CDR1 MNHEY and CDR2 SVGAGI. V lost 0 bases, J lost 3 bases, and 18 bases lay in between.

Remarks on this clonotype: Relative to the germline gene, one junction end is altered; a read error may explain this. The rearrangement links TRBV6-6 to TRBJ2-5, with D perhaps matching TRBD1 (6 bases). The V gene's germline CDR1 is MNHNY and CDR2 SVGAGI (reference sequence). The CDR3 has 16 amino acids. For the CDR3, the DNA is TGTGCCAGCAGTTCAGCTCCAGGGGAGTACCAAGAGACCCGGTACTTC. The encoded protein is CASSSAPGEYQETRYF.

This clonotype appeared a few times. Written as DNA, the CDR3 is TGTGCCAGCAGGATGCCGGGACAGGTCCAAGAGACCCAGTACTTC. It encodes CASRMPGQVQETQYF. The chain employs TRBV3-1 and TRBJ2-5; TRBD1 aligns across 8 bases. The CDR3 has 15 amino acids. From germline, CDR1 is LGHDT and CDR2 YNNKEL (reference sequence). The trim removed 6 bases at V and 1 base at J, leaving 7 bases unmatched.

In its sample, this clonotype was seen a few times. V is TRBV27 and J is TRBJ2-1; TRBD2 matches at 13 bases. CDR1 MNHEY and CDR2 SMNVEV come from the germline V gene (reference sequence). V trimming: 7 bases; J trimming: 10 bases; junction bases outside the gene matches: 10. This CDR3 has 15 residues. CDR3 in amino acids: CASTTRTSGGGEQFF. The CDR3, as DNA: TGTGCCAGCACAACGCGGACTAGCGGGGGCGGCGAGCAGTTCTTC.

The V and J genes are TRBV9 and TRBJ1-2, with no clear D. The germline V gene has CDR1 SGDLS and CDR2 YYNGEE. Deletions cut 0 bases from V and 4 bases from J, with 19 bases between. This CDR3 spans 17 amino acids. Written as DNA, the CDR3 is TGTGCCAGCAGCGTAGGGTTTGCAGCTATCCTTCCCTATGGCTACACCTTC. Encoded protein: CASSVGFAAILPYGYTF. The variable domain in full, with the rest retrieved from reference TRBV9 and TRBJ1-2, is DSGVTQTPKHLITATGQRVTLRCSPRSGDLSVYWYQQSLDQGLQFLIQYYNGEERAKGNILERFSAQQFPDLHSELNLSSLELGDSALYFCASSVGFAAILPYGYTFGSGTRLTVV.

The chain uses TRBV3-1 and TRBJ2-3; D possibly corresponds to TRBD1 (6 bases). Germline V gene sequence: CDR1 LGHDT, CDR2 YNNKEL (reference sequence). This CDR3 has 15 amino acids. V was shortened by 4 bases and J by 1 base, with 12 bases between the two germline ends. The CDR3 spells CASSRTGLGTDTQYF. The CDR3 coding sequence is TGTGCCAGCAGCCGTACAGGGCTCGGCACAGATACGCAGTATTTT.

In its sample, this clonotype was seen a few times. This chain joins TRBV4-3 and TRBJ1-2, with a possible D match to TRBD1 (6 bases). The CDR3 spans 14 residues. Germline lookup yields CDR1 LGHNA and CDR2 YSLEER. Trimming shortened V by 0 bases and J by 6 bases, and 11 bases separated the two germline ends. CDR3 nucleotide sequence: TGCGCCAGCAGCCAAGACAGGGGTTGGGATGGCTACACCTTC. The encoded protein is CASSQDRGWDGYTF.